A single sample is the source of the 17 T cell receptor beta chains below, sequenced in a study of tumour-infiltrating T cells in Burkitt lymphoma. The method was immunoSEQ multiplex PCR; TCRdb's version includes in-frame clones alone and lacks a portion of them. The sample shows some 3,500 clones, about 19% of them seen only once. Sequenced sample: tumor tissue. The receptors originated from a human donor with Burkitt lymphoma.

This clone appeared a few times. The CDR3 region has the DNA TGTGCCAGCAGCCCAATCCGATCGAACACTGAAGCTTTCTTT. It encodes CASSPIRSNTEAFF. The chain uses TRBV9 and TRBJ1-1; D call uncertain. From germline, CDR1 is SGDLS and CDR2 YYNGEE. Trimming removed 4 bases from V and 1 base from J, with 11 bases in between. This CDR3 has 14 amino acids.

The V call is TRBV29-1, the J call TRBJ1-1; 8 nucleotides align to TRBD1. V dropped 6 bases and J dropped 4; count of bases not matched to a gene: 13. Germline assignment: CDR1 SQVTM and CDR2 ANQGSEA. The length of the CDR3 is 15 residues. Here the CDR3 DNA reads TGCAGCGTGTCAGGGGGCGCACGGGAAGTCACTGAAGCTTTCTTT. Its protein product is CSVSGGAREVTEAFF. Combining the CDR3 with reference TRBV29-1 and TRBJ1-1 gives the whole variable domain SAVISQKPSRDICQRGTSLTIQCQVDSQVTMMFWYRQQPGQSLTLIATANQGSEATYESGFVIDKFPISRPNLTFSTLTVSNMSPEDSSIYLCSVSGGAREVTEAFFGQGTRLTVV.

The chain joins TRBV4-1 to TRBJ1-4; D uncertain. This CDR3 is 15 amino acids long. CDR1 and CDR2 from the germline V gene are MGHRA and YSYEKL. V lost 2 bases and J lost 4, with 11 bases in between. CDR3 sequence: CASSQRSQFNEKLFF. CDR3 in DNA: TGCGCCAGCAGCCAACGCTCACAGTTTAATGAAAAACTGTTTTTT.

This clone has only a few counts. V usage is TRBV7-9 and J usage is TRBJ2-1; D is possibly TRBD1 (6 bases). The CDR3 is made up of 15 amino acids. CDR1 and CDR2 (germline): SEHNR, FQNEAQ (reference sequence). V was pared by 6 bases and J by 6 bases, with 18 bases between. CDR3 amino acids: CASRSWQGSVNEQFF. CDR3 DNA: TGTGCCAGCAGGAGCTGGCAGGGGTCAGTCAATGAGCAGTTCTTC.

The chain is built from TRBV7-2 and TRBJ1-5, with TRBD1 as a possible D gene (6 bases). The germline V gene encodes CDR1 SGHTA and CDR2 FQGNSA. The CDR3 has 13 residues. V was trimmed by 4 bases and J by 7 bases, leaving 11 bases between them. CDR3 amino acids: CASSSDRSQPQHF. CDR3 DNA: TGTGCCAGCAGCTCCGACAGGAGCCAGCCCCAGCATTTT.

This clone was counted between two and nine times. The chain's CDR3 is CASSVPPIAGNEQFF. DNA for the CDR3: TGTGCCAGCAGCGTACCCCCCATCGCGGGGAATGAGCAGTTCTTC. The gene calls are TRBV9 and TRBJ2-1; TRBD2 might be the D (6 bases). Germline V lookup: CDR1 SGDLS, CDR2 YYNGEE. V dropped 1 base and J dropped 7 bases, with 15 bases sitting between them. This CDR3 is 15 amino acids long.

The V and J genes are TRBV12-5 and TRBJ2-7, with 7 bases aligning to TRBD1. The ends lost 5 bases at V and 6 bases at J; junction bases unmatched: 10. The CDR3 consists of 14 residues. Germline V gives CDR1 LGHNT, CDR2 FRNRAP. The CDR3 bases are TGTGCTAGTGGTCTAGACAGGGTTTGGACCGAGCAGTACTTC. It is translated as CASGLDRVWTEQYF.

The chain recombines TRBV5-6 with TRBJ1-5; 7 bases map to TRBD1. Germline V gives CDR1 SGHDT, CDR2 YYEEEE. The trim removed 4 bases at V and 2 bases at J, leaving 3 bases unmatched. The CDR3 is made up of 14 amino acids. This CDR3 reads CASSGGQGNQPQHF. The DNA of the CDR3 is TGTGCCAGCAGCGGAGGACAGGGCAATCAGCCCCAGCATTTT. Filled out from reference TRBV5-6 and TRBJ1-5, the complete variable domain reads DAGVTQSPTHLIKTRGQQVTLRCSPKSGHDTVSWYQQALGQGPQFIFQYYEEEERQRGNFPDRFSGHQFPNYSSELNVNALLLGDSALYLCASSGGQGNQPQHFGDGTRLSIL.

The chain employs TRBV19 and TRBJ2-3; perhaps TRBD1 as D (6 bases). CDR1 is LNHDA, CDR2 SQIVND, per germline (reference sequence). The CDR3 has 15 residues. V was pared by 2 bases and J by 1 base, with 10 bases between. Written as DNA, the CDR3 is TGTGCCAGTAGTATATTTGCAGGGGGCACAGATACGCAGTATTTT. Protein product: CASSIFAGGTDTQYF.

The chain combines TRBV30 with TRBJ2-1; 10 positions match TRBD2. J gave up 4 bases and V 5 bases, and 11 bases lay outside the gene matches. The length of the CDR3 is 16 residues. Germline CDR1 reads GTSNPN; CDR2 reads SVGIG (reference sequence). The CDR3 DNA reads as TGTGCCTGGGTGGGTCGATCGACTAGCGGGTACAATGAGCAGTTCTTC. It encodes CAWVGRSTSGYNEQFF.

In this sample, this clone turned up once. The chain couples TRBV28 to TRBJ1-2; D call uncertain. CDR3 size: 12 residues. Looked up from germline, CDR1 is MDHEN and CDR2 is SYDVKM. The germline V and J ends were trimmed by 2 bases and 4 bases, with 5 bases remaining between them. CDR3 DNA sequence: TGTGCCAGCAGTTTAGAAACCTATGGCTACACCTTC. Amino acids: CASSLETYGYTF.

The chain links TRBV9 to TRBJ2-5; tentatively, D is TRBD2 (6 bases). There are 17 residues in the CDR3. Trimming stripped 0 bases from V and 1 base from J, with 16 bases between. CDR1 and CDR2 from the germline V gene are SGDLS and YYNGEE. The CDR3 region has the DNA TGTGCCAGCAGCGTAGGGGGCGGGGTGACGGGCCAAGAGACCCAGTACTTC. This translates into CASSVGGGVTGQETQYF.

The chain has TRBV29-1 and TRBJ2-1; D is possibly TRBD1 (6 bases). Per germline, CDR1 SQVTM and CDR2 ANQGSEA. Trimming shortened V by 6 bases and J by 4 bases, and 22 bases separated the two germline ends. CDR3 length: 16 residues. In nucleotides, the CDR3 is TGCAGCGTCGTCCCCAGGGACAAGGCCCCATACAATGAGCAGTTCTTC. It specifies CSVVPRDKAPYNEQFF.

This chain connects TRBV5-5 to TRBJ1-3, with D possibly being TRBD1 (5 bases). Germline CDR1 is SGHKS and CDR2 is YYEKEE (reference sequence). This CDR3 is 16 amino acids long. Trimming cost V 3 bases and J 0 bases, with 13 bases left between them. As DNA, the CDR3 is TGTGCCAGCAGCTGGGGTCGGGACGACTCTGGAAACACCATATATTTT. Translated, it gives CASSWGRDDSGNTIYF.

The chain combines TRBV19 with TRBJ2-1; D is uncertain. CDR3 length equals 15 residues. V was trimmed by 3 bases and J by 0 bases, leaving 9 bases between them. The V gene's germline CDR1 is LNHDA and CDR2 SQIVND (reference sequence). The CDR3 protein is CASSILNPSYNEQFF. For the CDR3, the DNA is TGTGCCAGTAGTATTTTAAACCCCTCCTACAATGAGCAGTTCTTC. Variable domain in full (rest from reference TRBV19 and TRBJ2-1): DGGITQSPKYLFRKEGQNVTLSCEQNLNHDAMYWYRQDPGQGLRLIYYSQIVNDFQKGDIAEGYSVSREKKESFPLTVTSAQKNPTAFYLCASSILNPSYNEQFFGPGTRLTVL.

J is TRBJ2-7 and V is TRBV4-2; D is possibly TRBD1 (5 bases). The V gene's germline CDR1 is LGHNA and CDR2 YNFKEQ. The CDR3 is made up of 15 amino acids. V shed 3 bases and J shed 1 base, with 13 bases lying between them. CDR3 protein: CASSHRAGPSYEQYF. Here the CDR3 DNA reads TGTGCCAGCAGCCACAGGGCAGGGCCGTCCTACGAGCAGTACTTC.

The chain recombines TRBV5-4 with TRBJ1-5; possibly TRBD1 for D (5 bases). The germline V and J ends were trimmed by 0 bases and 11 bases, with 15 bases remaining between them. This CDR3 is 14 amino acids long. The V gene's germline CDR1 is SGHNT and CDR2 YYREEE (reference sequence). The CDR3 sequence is CASSLGGTGVAQHF. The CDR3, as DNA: TGTGCCAGCAGCTTGGGGGGGACCGGAGTGGCCCAGCATTTT.